The sequence of this T cell receptor (beta chain) was determined in a study of blood T cell repertoires in COVID-19. About the research overall: Acute-phase and convalescent COVID-19 samples originated in the United States, Italy and Spain. In each case, the material was cDNA or gDNA derived from T cells, B-cell-depleted T cells, or PBMCs.

The recovered donors of Cohort 3 showed two negative PCRs, clearance, or symptom resolution. Per the authors' pipeline: Amplification from reference gene primers served as the basis for estimated nucleated cell counts. The protocol was immunoSEQ multiplex PCR, while the TCRdb copy is restricted to in-frame clones and leaves out a portion. V and J calls and clone size are those listed in that table; D and trimming were worked out from the DNA. Counted here are around 300,000 clones, 75% to 90% occurring once; the ten biggest clones make up about 2.5%. Input material: PBMCs or T cells enriched from blood (not recorded which). The clonotype was recovered from a woman aged 50 to 60 who had recovered from COVID-19.

CDR3 residues: CASSHPTEHYGYTF. The CDR3 coding sequence is TGCGCCAGCAGCCATCCTACAGAGCACTATGGCTACACCTTC. This chain links TRBV4-1 with TRBJ1-2; D is uncertain. The germline V gene has CDR1 MGHRA and CDR2 YSYEKL. Trimming took 3 bases from V and 3 from J, leaving 11 bases between them. The CDR3 length is 14 residues.